This paragraph covers one T cell receptor (beta chain) sequence. Its matching antigen is unknown. Germline CDR1 GTSNPN, CDR2 SVGIG (reference sequence). Trimming removed 1 base at V and 5 bases at J, with 11 bases between. This CDR3 spans 13 amino acids. The sample belongs to a study of shared clonotypes between healthy human individuals. Study context: Three CD4 naive, three CD4 memory, two CD8 naive and one CD8 memory plate were used per donor. Study-wide results and limits: Among non-shared clonotypes, generation probabilities were lower than among those shared by all four donors. In this cohort, only blood was sampled, and tissue repertoires likely differ.

CD45RO+ cells went into CD8 memory alongside CCR7-negative CD45RA+ TemRA cells. The assay was immunoSEQ multiplex PCR, and TCRdb's table has in-frame clones only and misses some. The repertoire consists of 300,000 to 400,000 clones, with 80% to 90% occurring once and the leading ten covering around 15%. The sequence came from a man between 18 and 29 years old in good health. Sample: memory CD8+ T cells sorted from blood. Stated subset: CD45RO+ cells pooled with CCR7-negative TemRA cells. The rearrangement joins TRBV30 to TRBJ1-1; TRBD1 is a possible D gene (5 bases). For the CDR3, the DNA is TGTGCCTGGAGTGAGGCAGGGATAACTGAAGCTTTCTTT. It yields the protein CAWSEAGITEAFF.